This record concerns one TCR beta chain sequence. Its specificity is unknown. PCR involved 60 Vbeta and 13 Jbeta primers. TCRdb's table, derived via immunoSEQ multiplex PCR, lists solely in-frame clones and lacks some. This repertoire shows about 120,000 clones, 75% to 85% found once; its top ten account for 2.5% to 3.5%. Sampled while nominally healthy, donors likely had unrecorded immune exposures. This record belongs to a study of cytomegalovirus exposure and HLA in healthy donors. Study findings and constraints: Among the CMV-associated chains, three were confirmed in vitro as specific for CMV antigens.

The sequencing input was PBMCs. The receptor comes from a male donor in good health and CMV-seronegative.

The CDR3 nucleotides read TGTGCCAGCAGTTTCCGGGGGGACTATGGCTACACCTTC. Translated: CASSFRGDYGYTF. V usage is TRBV28 and J usage is TRBJ1-2; a weak D match, TRBD1 (5 bases). V was pared by 3 bases and J by 3 bases, with 8 bases between. Germline V gene data show CDR1 as MDHEN and CDR2 as SYDVKM. The CDR3 spans 13 residues.